The 23 T cell receptor beta chains given below trace back to one sample, sequenced in a study of post-analysis software for immune sequencing data. Findings and limits, study-wide: The study found TRBV5-6, TRBV5-1 and TRBV20-1 among a handful of TRBV segments more frequent in patients than controls.

The antigens for these receptors are not known. Sequencing libraries made from TCR beta cDNA carried unique molecular identifiers. MiXCR, run by TCRdb on the PCR reads, gives a single entry per CDR3 protein. The sample lists a few hundred thousand distinct CDR3 sequences, approximately 33% occurring once. The sequencing sample was made of blood. The receptors shown here come from a girl aged 5-17 years with multiple sclerosis.

The chain has TRBV29-1 and TRBJ1-2; weak D call: TRBD1 (6 bases). The CDR3 covers 14 residues. Germline V gene data show CDR1 as SQVTM and CDR2 as ANQGSEA. V lost 6 bases and J 6 bases, leaving 20 bases between the germline ends. In nucleotides, the CDR3 is TGCAGCGTCGGCTATAACAGGGTCAGCGATGGCTACACCTTC. Amino acids: CSVGYNRVSDGYTF.

The V call is TRBV12-3 or TRBV12-4, the J call TRBJ2-5; possibly TRBD2 for D (6 bases). This CDR3 spans 17 amino acids. Trimming pared 1 base from V and 5 bases from J, leaving 20 bases between. CDR3 nucleotides: TGTGCCAGCAGTTTAGATTTGGGACTCCGGCGGTCGGAGACCCAGTACTTC. Encoded protein: CASSLDLGLRRSETQYF.

The rearrangement links TRBV5-6 to TRBJ2-6, with D possibly matching TRBD2 (6 bases). The CDR3 has 16 residues. The V gene lost 0 bases and the J gene lost 2 bases, with 9 bases spanning the gap. CDR1 is SGHDT and CDR2 is YYEEEE in the germline V gene. The DNA for the CDR3 is TGTGCCAGCAGCTTGGTGGGGGAGGCTGGGGCCAACGTCCTGACTTTC. Translating it yields CASSLVGEAGANVLTF.

This clonotype was seen a handful of times. The gene calls are TRBV3-1 and TRBJ2-1; 7 nucleotides align to TRBD2. V was clipped by 4 bases and J by 8 bases; unmatched bases: 5. CDR3 length: 13 residues. CDR1 is LGHDT and CDR2 is YNNKEL in the germline V gene (reference sequence). CDR3 loop: CASSRRGRDEQFF. As DNA, the CDR3 is TGTGCCAGCAGCCGGCGGGGGAGGGATGAGCAGTTCTTC.

V gene TRBV12-3 or TRBV12-4 combines with J gene TRBJ2-5; TRBD1 matches at 8 bases. There are 14 residues in the CDR3. With 3 bases clipped from V and 5 bases from J, the junction kept 5 bases outside the gene matches. DNA of the CDR3: TGTGCCAGCAGTTTCAGGGGGCGGGGTGAGACCCAGTACTTC. It specifies CASSFRGRGETQYF.

The genes are TRBV9 and TRBJ2-1, with 16 bases that match TRBD2. Germline lookup yields CDR1 SGDLS and CDR2 YYNGEE. V trimming: 0 bases; J trimming: 7 bases; junction bases outside the gene matches: 4. CDR3 length: 17 residues. CDR3: CASSVVGLAGGLNEQFF. CDR3 DNA: TGTGCCAGCAGCGTAGTGGGACTAGCGGGGGGGTTGAATGAGCAGTTCTTC.

This clonotype was seen only a few times. V is TRBV20-1 and J is TRBJ2-1, with 8 bases lining up with TRBD2. Germline V gives CDR1 DFQATT, CDR2 SNEGSKA (reference sequence). The V and J ends lost 6 bases and 7 bases, in that order; junction bases with no gene match: 5. The CDR3 has 12 residues. CDR3 amino acids: CSAPGGPNEQFF. In DNA, the CDR3 is TGCAGTGCACCGGGGGGGCCAAATGAGCAGTTCTTC.

This clonotype showed up just a few times. This chain joins TRBV20-1 and TRBJ1-2; D unclear. The CDR3 is made up of 13 amino acids. V lost 4 bases to trimming and J lost 2 bases, with 11 bases between them. Germline-derived CDR1 and CDR2 are DFQATT and SNEGSKA (reference sequence). CDR3 protein: CSAKDTGNYGYTF. The DNA for the CDR3 is TGCAGTGCTAAAGACACGGGAAACTATGGCTACACCTTC.

This clonotype was recorded a few times. The chain recombines TRBV7-2 with TRBJ1-5; D gene uncertain. Germline V gene lookup returns CDR1 SGHTA and CDR2 FQGNSA. The CDR3 is 14 amino acids. Trimming shortened V by 3 bases and J by 4 bases, and 10 bases separated the two germline ends. The DNA of the CDR3 is TGTGCCAGCAGCTTGCAGTCCCGAAATCAGCCCCAGCATTTT. This sequence encodes CASSLQSRNQPQHF.

Only a few counts were recorded for this clonotype. The rearrangement joins TRBV7-9 to TRBJ2-1; TRBD1 or TRBD2 may be the D gene (5 bases each). V was pared by 5 bases and J by 7 bases, with 12 bases between. Germline CDR1 reads SEHNR; CDR2 reads FQNEAQ (reference sequence). This CDR3 region has 13 residues. CDR3 sequence: CASSVDWGNEQFF. The CDR3 DNA sequence: TGTGCCAGCAGCGTCGACTGGGGGAATGAGCAGTTCTTC.

This clonotype was seen many times. V and J are TRBV12-3 or TRBV12-4 and TRBJ2-7; D is perhaps TRBD2 (5 bases). This CDR3 is 14 amino acids long. Trimming removed 5 bases from V and 0 bases from J, with 11 bases in between. The DNA for the CDR3 is TGTGCCAGCAGTCCTCGGACTGGCTCCTACGAGCAGTACTTC. Its protein product is CASSPRTGSYEQYF.

This clonotype was detected once. The chain links TRBV28 to TRBJ2-2; D remains unclear. The V end was cut by 7 bases, the J end by 3 bases, with 6 bases between. The CDR3 extends over 12 amino acids. Per the germline V gene, CDR1 is MDHEN and CDR2 is SYDVKM. The DNA of the CDR3 is TGTGCCAGCATCGGGTACACCGGGGAGCTGTTTTTT. Translated, it gives CASIGYTGELFF.

This rearrangement joins TRBV7-3 to TRBJ2-3, with unresolved D. The germline V gene has CDR1 SGHTA and CDR2 FQGTGA. Trimming took off 4 bases at V and 6 bases at J, with 11 bases between the two ends. This CDR3 spans 13 amino acids. CDR3 region: CASSSPPLDTQYF. The CDR3, as DNA: TGTGCCAGCAGCTCCCCGCCGTTGGATACGCAGTATTTT.

The chain has TRBV12-3 or TRBV12-4 and TRBJ2-5; 11 bases map to TRBD2. Unmatched junction bases numbered 9, after V lost 5 bases and J lost 1 base. The CDR3 totals 17 residues. The CDR3 DNA is TGTGCCAGCAGTCTACTCCTAGCGGGGGGACTCCAAGAGACCCAGTACTTC. It encodes CASSLLLAGGLQETQYF.

The V gene is TRBV5-1, the J gene TRBJ1-2, with 11 bases matching TRBD1. Per the germline V gene, CDR1 is SGHRS and CDR2 is YFSETQ. This CDR3 is 16 amino acids long. With 4 bases clipped from V and 3 bases from J, the junction kept 8 bases outside the gene matches. The CDR3 spells CASSPAGQGAYYGYTF. The CDR3 nucleotides read TGCGCCAGCAGCCCCGCAGGACAGGGGGCGTACTATGGCTACACCTTC.

This clonotype was observed a few times. The chain is built from TRBV6-2 or TRBV6-3 and TRBJ2-5, with D maybe TRBD1 (6 bases). The CDR3 is 15 amino acids. Germline CDR1 and CDR2: MNHEY and SVGEGT. Trimming removed 0 bases from V and 4 bases from J, with 12 bases in between. Written as DNA, the CDR3 is TGTGCCAGCAGTTACTCCGCGACAGGACGAGAGACCCAGTACTTC. Translation gives CASSYSATGRETQYF.

This clonotype was picked up a small number of times. The chain combines TRBV7-3 with TRBJ2-2, with no clear D. Germline V lookup: CDR1 SGHTA, CDR2 FQGTGA. There are 15 residues in the CDR3. V was trimmed by 1 base and J by 2 bases, leaving 8 bases between them. CDR3 DNA: TGTGCCAGCAGCTTAAATACTCCCAACACCGGGGAGCTGTTTTTT. Translated: CASSLNTPNTGELFF.

This clonotype was seen a handful of times. This rearrangement joins TRBV20-1 to TRBJ1-2, with 7 bases lining up with TRBD1. This CDR3 region has 16 residues. V lost 2 bases, J lost 2 bases, and 11 bases stayed unmatched. CDR1 and CDR2 from the germline V gene are DFQATT and SNEGSKA (reference sequence). The CDR3 nucleotides are TGCAGTGCTAGATCGACAGGACAGGTGTTAAACTATGGCTACACCTTC. Its translation: CSARSTGQVLNYGYTF.

CDR3 region: CASSSLASETQYF. DNA of the CDR3: TGTGCCAGCAGCTCTCTAGCATCAGAGACCCAGTACTTC. V and J are TRBV7-2 and TRBJ2-5; weak D call: TRBD2 (5 bases). Germline V lookup: CDR1 SGHTA, CDR2 FQGNSA. V lost 4 bases to trimming and J lost 4 bases, with 10 bases between them. This CDR3 has 13 amino acids.

This chain connects TRBV19 to TRBJ2-1, with TRBD2 matching over 13 bases. Germline V CDR1 and CDR2: LNHDA, SQIVND (reference sequence). This CDR3 is 15 amino acids long. With V trimmed by 7 bases and J by 4 bases, 4 bases remained unmatched. DNA of the CDR3: TGTGCCAGTACCAAACTAGCGGGGGGGTACAATGAGCAGTTCTTC. This sequence encodes CASTKLAGGYNEQFF.

The sample holds a few counts of this clonotype. This chain uses TRBV7-2 with TRBJ2-1; 10 positions agree with TRBD1. The V and J ends lost 5 bases and 7 bases, in that order; junction bases with no gene match: 2. Per the germline V gene, CDR1 is SGHTA and CDR2 is FQGNSA. CDR3 length: 13 residues. DNA for the CDR3: TGTGCCAGCAGCAGGGACAGGGGAAATGAGCAGTTCTTC. Amino acids: CASSRDRGNEQFF.

There are a few counts of this clonotype. V gene TRBV20-1 combines with J gene TRBJ2-7, with a possible D match to TRBD2 (6 bases). V lost 2 bases, J lost 3 bases, and 11 bases lay in between. The CDR3 is 13 residues long. CDR1 is DFQATT and CDR2 is SNEGSKA in the germline V gene (reference sequence). The CDR3 DNA follows: TGCAGTGCTAGAACCGGGACTCTCTACGAGCAGTACTTC. It specifies CSARTGTLYEQYF.

The chain is built from TRBV7-2 and TRBJ1-2; D unresolved. Trimming stripped 1 base from V and 8 bases from J, with 11 bases between. Germline assignment: CDR1 SGHTA and CDR2 FQGNSA. The CDR3 has 13 residues. The CDR3 region is CASSLGPVGGYTF. CDR3 coding DNA: TGTGCCAGCAGCTTAGGCCCTGTCGGGGGCTACACCTTC.